The 23 T cell receptor beta chains listed next were all sequenced from one sample in a study of monozygotic twins with inflammatory bowel disease. TCRdb re-called the 5' RACE reads; every CDR3 protein appears as one record, without DNA. This sample contains 310,000 or so distinct CDR3 sequences. The sample taken for sequencing was blood. The receptors here all came from a human donor with ulcerative colitis or Crohn's disease, or a healthy co-twin of an affected twin (not recorded which).

The chain joins TRBV20-1 to TRBJ1-6; TCRdb's assignment of TRBD1 cannot be checked, as there is no DNA. This CDR3 contains 13 residues. The V gene's germline CDR1 is DFQATT and CDR2 SNEGSKA (reference sequence). CDR3 in amino acids: CSARSGGGSPLHF.

The genes are TRBV5-6 and TRBJ2-3; TCRdb outputs TRBD1, but without DNA this stays unchecked. CDR3 length equals 14 residues. Looked up from germline, CDR1 is SGHDT and CDR2 is YYEEEE. CDR3: CASSLGSRGDTQYF.

V and J are TRBV7-9 and TRBJ2-7; the TCRdb D gene call, TRBD2, has no DNA to confirm it. Germline CDR1 is SEHNR and CDR2 is FQNEAQ (reference sequence). The CDR3 is made up of 14 amino acids. CDR3: CASNQPERGYEQYF.

The chain links TRBV20-1 to TRBJ2-7; TCRdb gives TRBD2 as the D gene, but with no DNA this cannot be confirmed. The CDR3 extends over 16 amino acids. The V gene's germline CDR1 is DFQATT and CDR2 SNEGSKA (reference sequence). This CDR3 reads CSARASALAGTYEQYF.

V gene TRBV30 combines with J gene TRBJ2-7; TCRdb returns TRBD1, unconfirmable since there is no DNA. The germline V gene encodes CDR1 GTSNPN and CDR2 SVGIG (reference sequence). The CDR3 contains 13 residues. The CDR3 spells CAWTGDLGYEQYF. The full variable domain, its missing parts supplied by reference TRBV30 and TRBJ2-7, is SQTIHQWPATLVQPVGSPLSLECTVEGTSNPNLYWYRQAAGRGLQLLFYSVGIGQISSEVPQNLSASRPQDRQFILSSKKLLLSDSGFYLCAWTGDLGYEQYFGPGTRLTVT.

The chain links TRBV20-1 to TRBJ2-5; absent DNA, TCRdb's TRBD1 call cannot be checked. Germline CDR1 DFQATT, CDR2 SNEGSKA (reference sequence). The CDR3 covers 16 residues. This CDR3 reads CSARDRTGKKQETQYF.

The gene calls are TRBV14 and TRBJ2-1. Germline V gene lookup returns CDR1 SGHDN and CDR2 FVKESK. The CDR3 sequence is 11 residues long. The CDR3 spells CASSQIREQFF.

CDR3 residues: CASSFGREARTGELFF. V is TRBV7-9 and J is TRBJ2-2; TCRdb's D call, TRBD2, is unchecked because there is no DNA. This CDR3 has 16 residues. Germline CDR1 and CDR2: SEHNR and FQNEAQ (reference sequence).

The V and J genes are TRBV29-1 and TRBJ2-1; TCRdb indicates TRBD1, and absent DNA this call remains unverified. Germline CDR1 reads SQVTM; CDR2 reads ANQGSEA. This CDR3 contains 13 residues. The CDR3 protein is CSVSSGGGHEQFF.

This chain joins TRBV5-1 and TRBJ2-5; TCRdb gives TRBD1 as the D gene, but with no DNA this cannot be confirmed. Per germline, CDR1 SGHRS and CDR2 YFSETQ. The CDR3 has 13 residues. CDR3 loop: CASSPGSEGPQYF.

The chain is built from TRBV29-1 and TRBJ2-3; TCRdb lists TRBD2, though no DNA is available to test this call. Germline V gene data show CDR1 as SQVTM and CDR2 as ANQGSEA. The CDR3 loop spans 13 amino acids. CDR3 amino acids: CSQTSGGADTQYF.

The V and J genes are TRBV29-1 and TRBJ1-1; checking the TCRdb D call of TRBD1 is not possible without DNA. Germline V gene data show CDR1 as SQVTM and CDR2 as ANQGSEA. The CDR3 is 13 amino acids. This CDR3 is CSVETVMNTEAFF.

The V call is TRBV4-1, the J call TRBJ2-2. Germline lookup yields CDR1 MGHRA and CDR2 YSYEKL. The CDR3 consists of 11 residues. CDR3 loop: CASSQAGELFF.

The V gene is TRBV7-8, the J gene TRBJ2-2; TCRdb designates TRBD2, a call that cannot be tested without DNA. Germline values: CDR1 SGHVS, CDR2 FQNEAQ. The CDR3 is made up of 13 amino acids. CDR3 protein: CASSFRRVGELFF.

V is TRBV30 and J is TRBJ2-7. CDR3 size: 11 residues. The V gene's germline CDR1 is GTSNPN and CDR2 SVGIG (reference sequence). This CDR3 reads CAWSVLDEQYF.

The CDR3: CASSISNHEQFF. V and J are TRBV19 and TRBJ2-1. CDR1 is LNHDA and CDR2 is SQIVND in the germline V gene (reference sequence). The CDR3 is made up of 12 amino acids.

The chain combines TRBV27 with TRBJ2-2; the D gene TCRdb calls, TRBD1, cannot be checked with no DNA. The CDR3 is 14 amino acids. In germline, CDR1 is MNHEY, CDR2 SMNVEV (reference sequence). CDR3 region: CASKRQTNTGELFF.

V gene TRBV28 combines with J gene TRBJ2-7. Per germline, CDR1 MDHEN and CDR2 SYDVKM. This CDR3 is built from 13 residues. The chain's CDR3 is CASGTVSNYEQYF. The full variable domain, its missing parts supplied by reference TRBV28 and TRBJ2-7, is DVKVTQSSRYLVKRTGEKVFLECVQDMDHENMFWYRQDPGLGLRLIYFSYDVKMKEKGDIPEGYSVSREKKERFSLILESASTNQTSMYLCASGTVSNYEQYFGPGTRLTVT.

The chain recombines TRBV20-1 with TRBJ1-5; there is no DNA to check the TCRdb D call of TRBD1. CDR3 length: 15 amino acids. From germline, CDR1 is DFQATT and CDR2 SNEGSKA (reference sequence). The CDR3 loop reads CSARGTGGRGQPQHF.

The J gene is TRBJ2-1, the V gene TRBV4-1; with no DNA, the TCRdb D assignment of TRBD1 cannot be verified. The CDR3 has 19 residues. CDR1 is MGHRA and CDR2 is YSYEKL in the germline V gene. The CDR3: CASSHAPLMSGKNYNEQFF.

The chain uses TRBV12-3 or TRBV12-4 and TRBJ2-7; with no DNA, the TCRdb D assignment of TRBD1 cannot be verified. There are 14 residues in the CDR3. CDR3 residues: CASSYPGFTYEQYF.

The gene calls are TRBV5-4 and TRBJ2-2; TCRdb's D call, TRBD1, is unchecked because there is no DNA. The CDR3 is made up of 15 amino acids. Germline CDR1 reads SGHNT; CDR2 reads YYREEE (reference sequence). The CDR3 sequence is CASSGTGVNTGELFF.

The chain's CDR3 is CASSYSISGRANNEQFF. The rearrangement joins TRBV6-5 to TRBJ2-1; TCRdb names TRBD2, which stays unverified in the absence of DNA. CDR1 is MNHEY, CDR2 SVGAGI, per germline. The length of the CDR3 is 17 residues.